The rows below give T cell receptor beta chains drawn from one sample of a study of blood T cells in healthy people across ages. TCRdb re-analysed the 5' RACE reads in MiXCR, keeping a single row per CDR3 protein. The data contain approximately 800,000 distinct CDR3 sequences, around a quarter of them seen just once; the ten biggest clones take up 3%. These data were also filed under a second study, of T cells of mothers and their children.

The specimen sequenced was blood. The receptors were gathered from a boy between 10 and 17 years old in good health. The CDR3 runs from the conserved cysteine through the conserved F or W. Each record gives: D gene, J gene, clone size, V gene, CDR3 DNA, CDR3 protein. The D gene is left open where the match is weak. Some rows have no size entry. The others give once, few or many, or a class for an expanded clone.

. TRBJ2-5 few TRBV29-1 TGCAGCGTTGAAAACGGGGGTTTATCGAACCAAGAGACCCAGTACTTC CSVENGGLSNQETQYF
. TRBJ2-5 . TRBV20-1 TGCAGTGCCGTCAGGGACACCCAAGAGACCCAGTACTTC CSAVRDTQETQYF
TRBD1 TRBJ1-5 few TRBV6-1 TGTGCCAGCAGCGCAGACAGGGCTGGGCAGCCCCAGCATTTT CASSADRAGQPQHF
TRBD2 TRBJ2-1 . TRBV6-5 TGTGCCAGCAGTTACTCTGGGACTAGCGGGGTCTATGAGCAGTTCTTC CASSYSGTSGVYEQFF
. TRBJ1-3 few TRBV3-1 TGTGCCAGCAGCCTGGGGCCCTTCAACTCTGGAAACACCATATATTTT CASSLGPFNSGNTIYF
. TRBJ1-6 . TRBV27 TGTGCCAGCAGCCAACACCCCTGGGTGAGGACAAGCTCCTATAATTCACCCCTCCACTTT CASSQHPWVRTSSYNSPLHF
. TRBJ2-1 few TRBV6-6 TGTGCCAGCAGTTACCTCGAGGGTGGGGTCAATGAGCAGTTCTTC CASSYLEGGVNEQFF
. TRBJ2-5 few TRBV27 TGTGCCAGCAGTTTAGGGCCTAGCCTAGAAGAGACCCAGTACTTC CASSLGPSLEETQYF
. TRBJ2-1 . TRBV29-1 TGCAGCGTCAACGACCGGTACAATGAGCAGTTCTTC CSVNDRYNEQFF
TRBD2 TRBJ2-3 . TRBV12-3/TRBV12-4 TGTGCCAGCAGACTAGCGGGGGGGCCAGATACGCAGTATTTT CASRLAGGPDTQYF
TRBD2 TRBJ2-5 few TRBV28 TGTGCCATCAGCGGGGGGACCCAAGAGACCCAGTACTTC CAISGGTQETQYF
. TRBJ1-1 few TRBV12-3/TRBV12-4 TGTGCCAGCAGTCTACAGATTAACACTGAAGCTTTCTTT CASSLQINTEAFF
. TRBJ2-7 . TRBV12-5 TGTGCTAGTGGTTTTAGGGGCGACGAGCAGTACTTC CASGFRGDEQYF
. TRBJ2-7 few TRBV6-5 TGTGCCAGCAGTTGGTCCAGGGGTCCCTACGAGCAGTACTTC CASSWSRGPYEQYF
. TRBJ2-1 many TRBV14 TGTGCCAGCAGCCCAGATAGAGGTAATGAGCAGTTCTTC CASSPDRGNEQFF
TRBD1 TRBJ2-7 few TRBV7-2 TGTGCCAGCAGCTCGGACAGGGGCCGGGAGCAGTACTTC CASSSDRGREQYF
TRBD1 TRBJ2-6 . TRBV7-9 TGTGCCAGCAGCGCCCAGGGACAGTTCTCTGGGGCCAACGTCCTGACTTTC CASSAQGQFSGANVLTF
TRBD1 TRBJ1-5 few TRBV2 TGTGCCAGCAACAGACAGGGAAGCAGCAATCAGCCCCAGCATTTT CASNRQGSSNQPQHF
. TRBJ2-1 . TRBV5-5 TGTGCCAGCAGCTTGGTAGAATCCCACAATGAGCAGTTCTTC CASSLVESHNEQFF
. TRBJ1-3 . TRBV20-1 TGCAGTGCTAGAGATCCAGCTTCCTCTGGAAACACCATATATTTT CSARDPASSGNTIYF
. TRBJ2-7 . TRBV10-3 TGTGCCATCAGTGAAACTCAGGCCGCCTACGAGCAGTACTTC CAISETQAAYEQYF